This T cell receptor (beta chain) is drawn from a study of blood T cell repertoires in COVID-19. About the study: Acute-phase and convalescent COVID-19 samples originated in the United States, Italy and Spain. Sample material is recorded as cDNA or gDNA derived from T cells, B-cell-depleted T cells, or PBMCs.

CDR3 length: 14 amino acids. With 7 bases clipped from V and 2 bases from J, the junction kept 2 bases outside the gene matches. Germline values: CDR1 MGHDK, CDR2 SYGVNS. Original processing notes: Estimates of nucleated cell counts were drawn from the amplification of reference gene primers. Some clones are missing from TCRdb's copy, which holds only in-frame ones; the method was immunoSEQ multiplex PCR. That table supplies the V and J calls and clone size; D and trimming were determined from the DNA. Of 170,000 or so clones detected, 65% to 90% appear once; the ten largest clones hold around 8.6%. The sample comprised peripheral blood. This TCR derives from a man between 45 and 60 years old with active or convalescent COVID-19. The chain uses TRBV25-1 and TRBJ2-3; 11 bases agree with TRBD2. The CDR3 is CASTGLAVTDTQYF. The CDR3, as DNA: TGTGCCAGCACGGGACTAGCGGTCACAGATACGCAGTATTTT.